The present T cell receptor beta chain was sequenced within a study of shared T cell receptors in the human thymus (dated by TCRdb to the early 2020s). As for the study more broadly: The study examined how self-reactive, shared T-cell receptor alpha chains are generated in the human thymus.

From cysteine to phenylalanine, the CDR3 is 15 amino acids long. Only CDR3 DNA remains: 45 bases, in frame from the first base. CDR1 and CDR2 are read off the germline V gene (reference sequence) as GTSNPN and SVGIG. For this chain, trimming is 2 bases at the V end and 3 bases at the J end, and the number of junction bases without a gene match is 4. On this clone: Which antigen it targets is not known. Per-nucleotide qualities are absent, and no much larger clonotype sits a single base away.

Library prep was done by the immunoSEQ multiplex PCR assay. What TCRdb holds here is the immuneACCESS table cut down to in-frame rearrangements. Part of the clones is not present; checked against another copy, under half of the missing clones reflect an unresolved V gene, and the others are unexplained. This sample holds hundreds of thousands of clones; more than 70% were observed only once. The top ten clonotypes cover roughly 0.0089% of the sample. This sample was shared with a second study, whose subject was human thymus T cells. The second study, in turn, reports: Immunologically healthy infants undergoing open corrective cardiac surgery for congenital heart defects in Finland were used as donors. Thymus tissue was collected as surgical resects that were removed during corrective cardiac surgery. Usage of V and J gene segments appeared to be biased in both the thymic and the peripheral blood repertoires. According to the related research, thymic TCR repertoires were highly overlapping among unrelated individuals. The study used roughly 8 infant thymus samples plus four related peripheral blood samples to characterize TCR alpha and beta repertoires. The infant donors were roughly 7 to 244 days old, and the cohort included several males and two females. Thymocytes were freed from the tissue by mechanical means and kept at -70 degrees C as pellets of roughly 9-30 million cells. Genomic DNA was extracted from frozen cell pellets with a QIAsymphony instrument. The immunoSEQ multiplex PCR assay was used to amplify the TCRB and TCRAD loci from a standardized amount of quality-controlled genomic DNA. The amplicons spanned the V(D)J region and were long enough to cover the CDR3 and allow V and J genes to be identified. The commercial immunoSEQ service was used to sequence amplicons on an Illumina platform. Primer bias and sequencing errors were corrected using previously described methods, and TCRAD and TCRB definitions followed the IMGT database. immunoSEQ Analyzer 3.0 and VDJTools were used for repertoire analysis, which covered basic statistics, V/J segment usage, diversity estimates, rarefaction and pairwise overlap. Diversity was estimated with Chao1, ChaoE, Efron-Thisted, Shannon and inverse Simpson indices, and also on datasets down-sampled to the smallest sample. Repertoire overlap was determined by strict matching of CDR3 nucleotide sequence, V gene and J gene, and Jaccard-based multidimensional scaling clustering was applied. On average, thymus samples gave 750,000 to 950,000 unique TCRB clonotypes, whereas blood samples gave 75,000 to 95,000.

This TCR was recovered from a boy under two years old with a congenital heart defect. Donor details come from another sample of the same person, matched by shared clones. Rearrangement joined TRBV30 to TRBJ2-7, and TRBD2 matches 13 of the central bases. Material for sequencing was thymocytes. The DNA sequence reads TGTGCCTGGAGTACCCGGACTAGCGGGAGCTACGAGCAGTACTTC. Its protein product is CAWSTRTSGSYEQYF.